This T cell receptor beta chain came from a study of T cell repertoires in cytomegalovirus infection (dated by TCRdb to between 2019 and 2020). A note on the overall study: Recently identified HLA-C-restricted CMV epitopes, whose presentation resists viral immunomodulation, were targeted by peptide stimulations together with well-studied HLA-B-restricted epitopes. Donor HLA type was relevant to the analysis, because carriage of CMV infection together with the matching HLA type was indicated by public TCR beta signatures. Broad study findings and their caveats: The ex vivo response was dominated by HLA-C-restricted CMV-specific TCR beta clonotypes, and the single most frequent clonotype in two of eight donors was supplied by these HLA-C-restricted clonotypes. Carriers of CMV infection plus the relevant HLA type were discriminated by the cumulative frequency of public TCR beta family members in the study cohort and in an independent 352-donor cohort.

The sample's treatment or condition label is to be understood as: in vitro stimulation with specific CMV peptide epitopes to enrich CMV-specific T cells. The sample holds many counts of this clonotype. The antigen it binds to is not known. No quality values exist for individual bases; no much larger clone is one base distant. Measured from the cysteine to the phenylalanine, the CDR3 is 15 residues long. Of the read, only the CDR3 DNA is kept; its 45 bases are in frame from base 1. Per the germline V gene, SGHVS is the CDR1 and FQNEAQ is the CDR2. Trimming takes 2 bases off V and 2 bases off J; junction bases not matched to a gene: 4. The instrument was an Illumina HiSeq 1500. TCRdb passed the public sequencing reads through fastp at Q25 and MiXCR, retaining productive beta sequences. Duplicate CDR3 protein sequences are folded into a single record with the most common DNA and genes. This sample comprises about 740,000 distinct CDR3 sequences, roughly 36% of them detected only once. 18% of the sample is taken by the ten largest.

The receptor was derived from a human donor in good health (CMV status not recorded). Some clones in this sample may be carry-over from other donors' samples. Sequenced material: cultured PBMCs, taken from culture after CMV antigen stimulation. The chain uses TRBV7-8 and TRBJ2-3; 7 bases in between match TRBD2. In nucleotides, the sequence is TGTGCCAGCAGCTTAACGGGGGGAACCACAGATACGCAGTATTTT. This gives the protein CASSLTGGTTDTQYF.